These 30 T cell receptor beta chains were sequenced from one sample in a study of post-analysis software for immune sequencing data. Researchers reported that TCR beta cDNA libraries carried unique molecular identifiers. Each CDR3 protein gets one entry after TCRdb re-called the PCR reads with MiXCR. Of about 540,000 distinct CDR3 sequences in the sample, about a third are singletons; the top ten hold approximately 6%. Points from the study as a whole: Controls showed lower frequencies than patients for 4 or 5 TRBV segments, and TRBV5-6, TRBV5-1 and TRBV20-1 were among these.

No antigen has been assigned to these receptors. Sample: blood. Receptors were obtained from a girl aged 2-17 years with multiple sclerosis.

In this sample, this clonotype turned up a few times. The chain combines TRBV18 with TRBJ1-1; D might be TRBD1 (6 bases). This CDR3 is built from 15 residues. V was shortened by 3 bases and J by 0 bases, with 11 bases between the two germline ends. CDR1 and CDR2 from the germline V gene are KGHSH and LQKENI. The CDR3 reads CASSPPDSLNTEAFF. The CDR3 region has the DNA TGTGCCAGCTCACCCCCGGACAGCTTGAACACTGAAGCTTTCTTT. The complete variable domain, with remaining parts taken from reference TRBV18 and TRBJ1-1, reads NAGVMQNPRHLVRRRGQEARLRCSPMKGHSHVYWYRQLPEEGLKFMVYLQKENIIDESGMPKERFSAEFPKEGPSILRIQQVVRGDSAAYFCASSPPDSLNTEAFFGQGTRLTVV.

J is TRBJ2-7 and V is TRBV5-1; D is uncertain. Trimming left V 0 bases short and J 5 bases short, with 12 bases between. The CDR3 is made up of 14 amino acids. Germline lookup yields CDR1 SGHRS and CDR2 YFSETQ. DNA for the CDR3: TGCGCCAGCAGCTTGGACCACCCAAGGGACGAGCAGTACTTC. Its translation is CASSLDHPRDEQYF.

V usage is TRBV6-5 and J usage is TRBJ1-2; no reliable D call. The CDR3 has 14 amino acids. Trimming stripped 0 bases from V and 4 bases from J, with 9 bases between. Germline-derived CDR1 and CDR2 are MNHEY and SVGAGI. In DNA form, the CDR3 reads TGTGCCAGCAGTTACTCTCGGGTAGTCTATGGCTACACCTTC. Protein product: CASSYSRVVYGYTF.

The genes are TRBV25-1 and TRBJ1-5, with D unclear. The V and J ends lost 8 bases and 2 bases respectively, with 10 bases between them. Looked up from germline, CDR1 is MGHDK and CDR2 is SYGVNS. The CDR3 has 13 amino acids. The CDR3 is CASGTLGNQPQHF. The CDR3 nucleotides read TGTGCCAGCGGAACATTGGGCAATCAGCCCCAGCATTTT. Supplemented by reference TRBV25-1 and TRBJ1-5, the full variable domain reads EADIYQTPRYLVIGTGKKITLECSQTMGHDKMYWYQQDPGMELHLIHYSYGVNSTEKGDLSSESTVSRIRTEHFPLTLESARPSHTSQYLCASGTLGNQPQHFGDGTRLSIL.

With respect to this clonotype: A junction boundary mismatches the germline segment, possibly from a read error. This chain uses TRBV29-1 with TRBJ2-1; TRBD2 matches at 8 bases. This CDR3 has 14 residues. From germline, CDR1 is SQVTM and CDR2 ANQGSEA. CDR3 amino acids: CSVSGGTPYNERFF. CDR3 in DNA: TGCAGCGTAAGCGGGGGCACACCCTACAATGAGCGGTTCTTC.

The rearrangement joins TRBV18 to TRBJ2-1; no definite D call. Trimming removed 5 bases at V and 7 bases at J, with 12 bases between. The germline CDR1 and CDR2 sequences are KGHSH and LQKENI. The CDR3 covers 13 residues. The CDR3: CASSSGSFNEQFF. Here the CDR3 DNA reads TGTGCCAGCTCATCTGGCAGTTTTAATGAGCAGTTCTTC.

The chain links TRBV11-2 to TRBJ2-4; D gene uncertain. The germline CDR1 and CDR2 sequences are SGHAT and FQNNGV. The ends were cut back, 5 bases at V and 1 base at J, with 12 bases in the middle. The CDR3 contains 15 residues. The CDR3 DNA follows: TGTGCCAGCAGCCGTTCTGGCAGGGCCAAAAACATTCAGTACTTC. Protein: CASSRSGRAKNIQYF.

The CDR3 DNA reads as TGTGCCAGCAGTTTGTTACCTTACAATGAGCAGTACTTC. Its protein is CASSLLPYNEQYF. The rearrangement joins TRBV27 to TRBJ2-5; D is ambiguous. Trimming took 3 bases from V and 11 from J, leaving 16 bases between them. The CDR3 spans 13 residues. Germline CDR1 is MNHEY and CDR2 is SMNVEV (reference sequence).

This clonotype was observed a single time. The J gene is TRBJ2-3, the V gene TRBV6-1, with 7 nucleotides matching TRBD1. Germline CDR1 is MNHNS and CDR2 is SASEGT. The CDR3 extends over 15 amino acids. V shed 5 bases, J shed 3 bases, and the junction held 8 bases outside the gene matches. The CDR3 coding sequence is TGTGCCAGCAGTCTCGGGACAGTGCGAACAGATACGCAGTATTTT. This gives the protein CASSLGTVRTDTQYF.

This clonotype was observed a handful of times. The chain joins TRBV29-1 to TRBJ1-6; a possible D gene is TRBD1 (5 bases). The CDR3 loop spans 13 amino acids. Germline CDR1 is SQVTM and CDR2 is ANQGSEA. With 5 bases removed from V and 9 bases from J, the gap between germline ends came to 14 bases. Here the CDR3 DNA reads TGCAGCGTTAAGGAGGGGCAGGGTTCACCCCTCCACTTT. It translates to CSVKEGQGSPLHF.

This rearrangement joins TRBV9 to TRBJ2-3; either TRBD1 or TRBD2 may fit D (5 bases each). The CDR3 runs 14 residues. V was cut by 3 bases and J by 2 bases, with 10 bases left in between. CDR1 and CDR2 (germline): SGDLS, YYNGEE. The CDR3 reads CASSERGDTDTQYF. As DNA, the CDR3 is TGTGCCAGCAGCGAGAGAGGGGACACAGATACGCAGTATTTT.

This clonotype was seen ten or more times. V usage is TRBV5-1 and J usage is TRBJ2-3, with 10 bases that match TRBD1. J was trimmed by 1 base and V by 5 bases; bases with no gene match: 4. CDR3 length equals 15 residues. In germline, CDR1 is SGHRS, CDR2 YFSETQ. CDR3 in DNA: TGCGCCAGCAGTGTCGGGACAGGGGGCACAGATACGCAGTATTTT. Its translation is CASSVGTGGTDTQYF.

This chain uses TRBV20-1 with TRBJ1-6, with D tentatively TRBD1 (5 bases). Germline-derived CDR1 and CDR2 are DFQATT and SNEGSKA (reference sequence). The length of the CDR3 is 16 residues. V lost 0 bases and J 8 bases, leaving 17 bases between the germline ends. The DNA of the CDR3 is TGCAGTGCTAGAGAACCTTATCAGGGTACGGATTCACCCCTCCACTTT. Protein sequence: CSAREPYQGTDSPLHF.

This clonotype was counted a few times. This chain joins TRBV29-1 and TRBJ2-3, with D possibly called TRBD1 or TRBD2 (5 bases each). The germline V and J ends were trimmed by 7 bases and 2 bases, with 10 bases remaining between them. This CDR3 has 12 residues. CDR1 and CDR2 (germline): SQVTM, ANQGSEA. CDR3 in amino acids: CSAGDPTDTQYF. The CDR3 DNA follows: TGCAGCGCCGGGGACCCCACAGATACGCAGTATTTT.

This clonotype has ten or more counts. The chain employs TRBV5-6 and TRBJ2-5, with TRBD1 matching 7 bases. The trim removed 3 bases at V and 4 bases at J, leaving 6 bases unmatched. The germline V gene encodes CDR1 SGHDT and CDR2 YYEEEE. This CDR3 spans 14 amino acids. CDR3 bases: TGTGCCAGCAGCTACAACAGGGGACGAGAGACCCAGTACTTC. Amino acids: CASSYNRGRETQYF.

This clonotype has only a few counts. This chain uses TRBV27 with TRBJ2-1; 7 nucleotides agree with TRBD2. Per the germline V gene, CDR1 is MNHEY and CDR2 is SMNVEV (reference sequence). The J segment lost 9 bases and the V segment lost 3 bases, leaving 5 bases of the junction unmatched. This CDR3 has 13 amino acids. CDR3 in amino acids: CASSLWGGREQFF. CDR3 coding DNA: TGTGCCAGCAGTTTGTGGGGGGGACGTGAGCAGTTCTTC.

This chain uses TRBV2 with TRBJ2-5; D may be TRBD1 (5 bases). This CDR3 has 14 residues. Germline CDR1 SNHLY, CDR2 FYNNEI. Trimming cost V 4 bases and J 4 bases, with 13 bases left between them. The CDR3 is CASSGRATRETQYF. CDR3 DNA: TGTGCCAGCAGTGGCAGGGCGACGCGAGAGACCCAGTACTTC.

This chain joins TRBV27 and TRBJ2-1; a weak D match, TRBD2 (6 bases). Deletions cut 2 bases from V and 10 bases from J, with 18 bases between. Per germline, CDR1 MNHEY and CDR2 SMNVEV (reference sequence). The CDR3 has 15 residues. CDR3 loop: CASSLGGAANMEQFF. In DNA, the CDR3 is TGTGCCAGCAGTTTAGGAGGGGCCGCGAATATGGAGCAGTTCTTC.

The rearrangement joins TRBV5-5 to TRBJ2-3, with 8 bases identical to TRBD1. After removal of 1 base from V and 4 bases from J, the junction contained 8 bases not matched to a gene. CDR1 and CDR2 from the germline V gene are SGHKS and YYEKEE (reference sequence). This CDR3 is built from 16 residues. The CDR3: CASSLRQGRVADTQYF. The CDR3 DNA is TGTGCCAGCAGCTTGAGACAGGGGCGGGTGGCAGATACGCAGTATTTT. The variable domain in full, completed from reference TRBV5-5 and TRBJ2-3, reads DAGVTQSPTHLIKTRGQQVTLRCSPISGHKSVSWYQQVLGQGPQFIFQYYEKEERGRGNFPDRFSARQFPNYSSELNVNALLLGDSALYLCASSLRQGRVADTQYFGPGTRLTVL.

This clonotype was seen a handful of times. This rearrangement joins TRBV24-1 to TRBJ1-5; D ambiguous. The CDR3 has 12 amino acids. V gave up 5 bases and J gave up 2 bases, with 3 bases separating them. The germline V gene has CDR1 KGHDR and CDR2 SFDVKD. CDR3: CATSAGNQPQHF. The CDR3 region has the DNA TGTGCCACCAGTGCAGGCAATCAGCCCCAGCATTTT.

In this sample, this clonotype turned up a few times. The CDR3, as DNA: TGTGCCAGCTCACCTGATCCGGGACAGGCCTACAATGAGCAGTTCTTC. This sequence encodes CASSPDPGQAYNEQFF. The rearrangement joins TRBV18 to TRBJ2-1; 8 positions agree with TRBD1. The CDR3 contains 16 residues. J was trimmed by 2 bases and V by 3 bases; bases with no gene match: 6. Germline loops: CDR1 KGHSH, CDR2 LQKENI.

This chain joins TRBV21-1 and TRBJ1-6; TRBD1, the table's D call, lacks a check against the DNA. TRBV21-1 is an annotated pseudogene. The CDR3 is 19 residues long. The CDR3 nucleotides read TGTGCCAGCAGCAAGAGCCGGGACAGGGGCCGGGGGGATAATTCACCCCTCCACTTT. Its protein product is CASSKSRDRGRGDNSPLHF.

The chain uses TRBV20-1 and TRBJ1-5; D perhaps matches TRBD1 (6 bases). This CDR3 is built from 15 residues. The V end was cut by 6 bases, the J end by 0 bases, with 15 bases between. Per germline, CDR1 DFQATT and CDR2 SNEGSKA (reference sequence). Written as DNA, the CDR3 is TGCAGTGCCAAAGGACAGACCTATAGCAATCAGCCCCAGCATTTT. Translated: CSAKGQTYSNQPQHF.

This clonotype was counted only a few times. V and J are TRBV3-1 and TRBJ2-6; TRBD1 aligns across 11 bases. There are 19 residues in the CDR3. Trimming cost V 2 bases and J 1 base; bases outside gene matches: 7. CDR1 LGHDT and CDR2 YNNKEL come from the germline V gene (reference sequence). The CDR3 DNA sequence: TGTGCCAGCAGCCAATCCCGGGACAGGGGGATTTCTGGGGCCAACGTCCTGACTTTC. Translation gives CASSQSRDRGISGANVLTF.

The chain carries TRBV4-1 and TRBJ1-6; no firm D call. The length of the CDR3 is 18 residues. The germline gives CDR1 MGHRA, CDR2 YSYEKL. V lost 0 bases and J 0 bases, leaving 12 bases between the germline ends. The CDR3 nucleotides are TGCGCCAGCAGCCAAGAACTTGGCGGGAGCTCCTATAATTCACCCCTCCACTTT. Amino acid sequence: CASSQELGGSSYNSPLHF.

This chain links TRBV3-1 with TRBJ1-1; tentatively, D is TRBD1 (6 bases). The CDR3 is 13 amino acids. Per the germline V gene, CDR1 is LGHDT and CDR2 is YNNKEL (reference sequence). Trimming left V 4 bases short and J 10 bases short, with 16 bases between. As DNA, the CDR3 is TGTGCCAGCAGCCCCTTACAGGGTGCGACAGCTTTCTTT. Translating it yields CASSPLQGATAFF.

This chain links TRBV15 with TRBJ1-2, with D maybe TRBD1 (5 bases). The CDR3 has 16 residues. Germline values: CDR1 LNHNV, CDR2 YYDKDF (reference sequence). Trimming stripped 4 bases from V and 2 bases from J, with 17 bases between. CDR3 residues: CATSTRAPRANYGYTF. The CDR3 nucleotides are TGTGCCACCAGCACAAGGGCCCCCAGGGCGAACTATGGCTACACCTTC.

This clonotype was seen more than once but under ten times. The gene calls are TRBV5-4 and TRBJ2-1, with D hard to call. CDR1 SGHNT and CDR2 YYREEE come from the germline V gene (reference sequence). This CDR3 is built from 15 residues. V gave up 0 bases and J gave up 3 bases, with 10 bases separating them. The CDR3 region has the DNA TGTGCCAGCAGCTTGGAACTTCCAGGCTACAATGAGCAGTTCTTC. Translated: CASSLELPGYNEQFF. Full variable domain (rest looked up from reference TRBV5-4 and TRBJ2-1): ETGVTQSPTHLIKTRGQQVTLRCSSQSGHNTVSWYQQALGQGPQFIFQYYREEENGRGNFPPRFSGLQFPNYSSELNVNALELDDSALYLCASSLELPGYNEQFFGPGTRLTVL.

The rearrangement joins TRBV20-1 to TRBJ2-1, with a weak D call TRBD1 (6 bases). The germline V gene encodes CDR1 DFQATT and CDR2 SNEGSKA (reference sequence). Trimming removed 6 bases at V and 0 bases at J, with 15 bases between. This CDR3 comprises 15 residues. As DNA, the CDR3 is TGCAGTGCCGAGACGGCGGACAGCTCCTACAATGAGCAGTTCTTC. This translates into CSAETADSSYNEQFF.

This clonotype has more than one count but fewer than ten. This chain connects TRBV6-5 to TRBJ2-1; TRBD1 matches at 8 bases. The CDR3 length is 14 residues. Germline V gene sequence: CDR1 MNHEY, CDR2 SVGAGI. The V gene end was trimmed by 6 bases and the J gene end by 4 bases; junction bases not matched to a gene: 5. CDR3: CASRGTGPYNEQFF. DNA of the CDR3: TGTGCCAGCAGGGGGACAGGCCCTTACAATGAGCAGTTCTTC.